This entry describes one T cell receptor beta chain. As yet, its antigen is unknown. Cells designated naive CD8 were CD45RO-negative and were positively selected for CCR7, with terminally differentiated effector memory CD45RA+ cells excluded. Assay used: immunoSEQ multiplex PCR; TCRdb lists only in-frame clones, some missing. Of approximately 1.9 million clones detected, approximately 92% appear once; the ten largest clones hold 1.5% to 2%. These data come from a study of shared clonotypes between healthy human individuals. Study observations and caveats: The sole specimen, blood, was sampled, and tissue repertoires likely differ. Relative to clonotypes present in all four donors, those not shared had lower generation probabilities.

Germline V gives CDR1 SGHKS, CDR2 YYEKEE (reference sequence). This CDR3 region has 15 residues. Trimming at V came to 3 bases and at J to 4 bases, leaving 5 bases not matched to a gene. This rearrangement joins TRBV5-5 to TRBJ2-5; 11 bases line up with TRBD1. This TCR came from a man between 18 and 29 years old in good health. Some clones in this sample may be carry-over from other donors' samples. Sequencing used naive CD8+ T cells from PBMCs. The CDR3 sequence: CASSYGQGALETQYF. The CDR3 DNA is TGTGCCAGCAGCTACGGACAGGGGGCGTTAGAGACCCAGTACTTC.